This passage covers 7 T cell receptor beta chains from one sample sequenced in a study of Ad26.COV2.S vaccination and SARS-CoV-2 variants. Using immunoSEQ multiplex PCR, the repertoire was profiled, and TCRdb retains in-frame clones only, with some absent. The data show a few hundred thousand clones, with roughly nine tenths seen just once and 4.5% to 5.5% held by the top ten. Treatment given: some 20 received Ad26.COV2.S at low or high dose, single or two shots; about five received placebo; per-sample allocation not given. All samples were drawn on day 63, counting from the first vaccine or placebo injection. The specimen comprised peripheral blood, sampled in a trial of Ad26.COV2.S vaccine versus placebo. All receptors come from a person between 18 and 65 years old who received the Ad26.COV2.S COVID-19 vaccine or a placebo.

The chain couples TRBV19 to TRBJ2-3; D unresolved. With 2 bases removed from V and 4 bases from J, the gap between germline ends came to 7 bases. The CDR3 has 13 amino acids. From germline, CDR1 is LNHDA and CDR2 SQIVND (reference sequence). The CDR3 reads CASSIQQSDTQYF. The DNA of the CDR3 is TGTGCCAGTAGTATACAGCAATCAGATACGCAGTATTTT.

The gene calls are TRBV7-9 and TRBJ2-1; D unclear. With 6 bases removed from V and 8 bases from J, the gap between germline ends came to 11 bases. The V gene's germline CDR1 is SEHNR and CDR2 FQNEAQ (reference sequence). CDR3 length: 12 amino acids. CDR3 in DNA: TGTGCCAGCAGTCGCAGAGGTGATGAGCAGTTCTTC. It codes for CASSRRGDEQFF.

This clone was recorded a few times. J is TRBJ1-1 and V is TRBV6-2 or TRBV6-3, with a weak D call TRBD1 (5 bases). The CDR3 spans 13 residues. CDR1 and CDR2 from the germline V gene are MNHEY and SVGEGT. Trimming removed 4 bases from V and 5 bases from J, with 11 bases in between. The CDR3 region is CASSSPGRTEAFF. The CDR3 DNA reads as TGTGCCAGCAGTTCCCCAGGGAGGACTGAAGCTTTCTTT.

This clone was seen a few times. The rearrangement links TRBV6-6 to TRBJ1-2, with a weak D call TRBD1 (5 bases). The CDR3 has 13 residues. Germline CDR1 MNHNY, CDR2 SVGAGI (reference sequence). The germline V and J ends were trimmed by 5 bases and 1 base, with 8 bases remaining between them. CDR3 protein: CASSLTVNYGYTF. The CDR3 region has the DNA TGTGCCAGCAGTCTGACAGTTAACTATGGCTACACCTTC.

The V and J genes are TRBV6-5 and TRBJ1-1; 9 positions agree with TRBD1. This CDR3 is built from 14 residues. V shed 6 bases and J 5 bases; nucleotides not matched to a gene: 7. CDR1 and CDR2 (germline): MNHEY, SVGAGI. CDR3 sequence: CASRSGTGRTEAFF. The CDR3 DNA sequence: TGTGCCAGCAGGTCCGGGACAGGGCGAACTGAAGCTTTCTTT.

The J gene is TRBJ1-1, the V gene TRBV6-5; perhaps TRBD1 as D (5 bases). With 7 bases removed from V and 4 bases from J, the gap between germline ends came to 19 bases. CDR3 size: 15 residues. CDR1 and CDR2 from the germline V gene are MNHEY and SVGAGI. CDR3 region: CASTIQGRQGTEAFF. CDR3 coding DNA: TGTGCCAGCACCATCCAAGGGCGGCAGGGCACTGAAGCTTTCTTT.

V gene TRBV4-1 combines with J gene TRBJ2-7; no clear D. CDR3 length: 13 residues. Trimming removed 4 bases at V and 4 bases at J, with 11 bases between. Germline V gene data show CDR1 as MGHRA and CDR2 as YSYEKL. CDR3 amino acids: CASSPFAAYEQYF. The CDR3 nucleotides read TGCGCCAGCAGCCCTTTCGCCGCATACGAGCAGTACTTC.